The clone carrying this T cell receptor (beta chain) came up many times. Peripheral blood was collected from the related graft donor on the marrow donation day. The data stem from a study of T cells after posttransplantation cyclophosphamide. TCRdb's copy holds only in-frame clones and misses some; the assay was immunoSEQ multiplex PCR. The repertoire consists of roughly 35,000 clones, none detected only once. In germline, CDR1 is SGHAT, CDR2 FQNNGV. V shed 4 bases, J shed 4 bases, and the junction held 10 bases outside the gene matches. The CDR3 has 15 residues. This chain connects TRBV11-2 to TRBJ2-7; TRBD2 agrees at 7 bases. The sequence derives from a girl aged 10-17 years in good health, CMV-negative, and a related stem cell transplant donor. What was sequenced was PBMCs. The CDR3 DNA reads as TGTGCCAGCAGCTGGACCGGGGGGAGCGGTTACGAGCAGTACTTC. Translation gives CASSWTGGSGYEQYF. Filled out from reference TRBV11-2 and TRBJ2-7, the complete variable domain reads EAGVAQSPRYKIIEKRQSVAFWCNPISGHATLYWYQQILGQGPKLLIQFQNNGVVDDSQLPKDRFSAERLKGVDSTLKIQPAKLEDSAVYLCASSWTGGSGYEQYFGPGTRLTVT.